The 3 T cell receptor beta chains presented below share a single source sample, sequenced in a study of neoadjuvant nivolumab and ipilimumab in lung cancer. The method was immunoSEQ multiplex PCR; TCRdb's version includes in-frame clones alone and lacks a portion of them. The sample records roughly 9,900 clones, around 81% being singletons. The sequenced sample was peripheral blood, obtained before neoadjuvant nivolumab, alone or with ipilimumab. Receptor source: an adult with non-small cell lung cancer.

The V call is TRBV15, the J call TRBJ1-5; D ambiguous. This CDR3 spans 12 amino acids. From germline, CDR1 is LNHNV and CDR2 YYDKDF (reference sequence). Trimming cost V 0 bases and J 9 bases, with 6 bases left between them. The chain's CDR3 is CATSRDWGPQHF. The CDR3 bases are TGTGCCACCAGCAGAGATTGGGGGCCCCAGCATTTT.

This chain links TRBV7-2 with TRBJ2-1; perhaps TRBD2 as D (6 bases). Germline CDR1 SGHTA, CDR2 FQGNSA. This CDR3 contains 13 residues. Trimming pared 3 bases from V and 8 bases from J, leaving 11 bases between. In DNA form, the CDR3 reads TGTGCCAGCAGCTTGACGGGGGAAGATGAGCAGTTCTTC. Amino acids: CASSLTGEDEQFF.

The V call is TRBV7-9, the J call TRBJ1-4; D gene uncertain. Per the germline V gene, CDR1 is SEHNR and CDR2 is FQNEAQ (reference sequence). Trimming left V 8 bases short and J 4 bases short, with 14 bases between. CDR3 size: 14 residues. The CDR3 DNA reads TGTGCCAGCGCGTATGACGGCCGTAATGAAAAACTGTTTTTT. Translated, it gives CASAYDGRNEKLFF.